These 21 T cell receptor beta chains came from one sample sequenced in a study of CD8+ T cells in alopecia areata. Treatment indicated: oral pan-JAK inhibitor, 5-10 mg twice daily. RNA extraction and reverse transcription yielded cDNA as sequencing template. Profiled with immunoSEQ multiplex PCR; TCRdb holds only in-frame clones, not every one. The sample has about 120,000 clones; roughly 58% are singletons. Source: CD8+ T cells sorted from blood, taken at week 4, from a patient treated with tofacitinib. The source of these receptors is a human donor with alopecia areata.

In this sample, this clone turned up a few times. The chain uses TRBV30 and TRBJ1-5, with D perhaps matching TRBD1 (6 bases). Deletions cut 2 bases from V and 10 bases from J, with 15 bases between. The germline V gene has CDR1 GTSNPN and CDR2 SVGIG (reference sequence). The CDR3 consists of 13 residues. CDR3 sequence reads: CAWSLGGNGPQHF. In nucleotides, the CDR3 is TGTGCCTGGAGTTTAGGGGGGAATGGACCCCAGCATTTT.

The rearrangement uses TRBV15 and TRBJ2-6; D is uncertain. Trimming stripped 0 bases from V and 4 bases from J, with 7 bases between. The germline V gene has CDR1 LNHNV and CDR2 YYDKDF (reference sequence). The CDR3 sequence is 15 residues long. As DNA, the CDR3 is TGTGCCACCAGCAGAGACAGATACGGGGCCAACGTCCTGACTTTC. Translating it yields CATSRDRYGANVLTF. Looking up the rest from reference TRBV15 and TRBJ2-6 gives the full variable domain: DAMVIQNPRYQVTQFGKPVTLSCSQTLNHNVMYWYQQKSSQAPKLLFHYYDKDFNNEADTPDNFQSRRPNTSFCFLDIRSPGLGDTAMYLCATSRDRYGANVLTFGAGSRLTVL.

The chain couples TRBV10-3 to TRBJ2-3; D tentatively fits TRBD1 or TRBD2 (6 bases each). V lost 8 bases and J 0 bases, leaving 18 bases between the germline ends. The CDR3 consists of 16 residues. In germline, CDR1 is ENHRY, CDR2 SYGVKD. The CDR3 here is CAISGATSSSTDTQYF. CDR3 nucleotide sequence: TGTGCCATCTCGGGGGCCACCAGCTCTAGCACAGATACGCAGTATTTT.

This rearrangement joins TRBV7-9 to TRBJ2-7; no firm D call. V gave up 4 bases and J gave up 4 bases, with 5 bases separating them. This CDR3 contains 11 residues. CDR1 is SEHNR and CDR2 is FQNEAQ in the germline V gene (reference sequence). The CDR3 coding sequence is TGTGCCAGCAGCTGGAAATACGAGCAGTACTTC. Its protein is CASSWKYEQYF.

The chain combines TRBV7-9 with TRBJ1-1; D is unclear. In germline, CDR1 is SEHNR, CDR2 FQNEAQ (reference sequence). The ends were cut back, 0 bases at V and 1 base at J, with 9 bases in the middle. The CDR3 contains 15 residues. The CDR3 protein is CASSLALGGNTEAFF. The CDR3 DNA is TGTGCCAGCAGCTTAGCTCTCGGCGGGAACACTGAAGCTTTCTTT. Variable domain in full (rest from reference TRBV7-9 and TRBJ1-1): DTGVSQNPRHKITKRGQNVTFRCDPISEHNRLYWYRQTLGQGPEFLTYFQNEAQLEKSRLLSDRFSAERPKGSFSTLEIQRTEQGDSAMYLCASSLALGGNTEAFFGQGTRLTVV.

This chain links TRBV28 with TRBJ2-1, with D maybe TRBD1 (5 bases). The CDR3 covers 10 residues. V gave up 5 bases and J gave up 10 bases, with 6 bases separating them. In germline, CDR1 is MDHEN, CDR2 SYDVKM. The CDR3 DNA reads TGTGCCAGCAGTAGGGGAGAGCAGTTCTTC. Residues: CASSRGEQFF.

The chain links TRBV11-2 to TRBJ2-3; the match to TRBD2 covers 9 bases. The CDR3 contains 15 residues. Germline V gene data show CDR1 as SGHAT and CDR2 as FQNNGV. With V trimmed by 3 bases and J by 2 bases, 3 bases remained unmatched. The CDR3 DNA is TGTGCCAGCAGCTTCCTAGCGGGGAACACAGATACGCAGTATTTT. This gives the protein CASSFLAGNTDTQYF.

The rearrangement uses TRBV7-2 and TRBJ2-3, with 12 bases that match TRBD2. This CDR3 contains 17 residues. CDR1 and CDR2 (germline): SGHTA, FQGNSA. The junction had 9 bases not matched to a gene; V was cut back by 3 bases and J by 5 bases. For the CDR3, the DNA is TGTGCCAGCAGCTTGTCGGCTAGCGGGGGGGCAAAAGATACGCAGTATTTT. As protein: CASSLSASGGAKDTQYF. The full variable domain, its missing parts supplied by reference TRBV7-2 and TRBJ2-3, is GAGVSQSPSNKVTEKGKDVELRCDPISGHTALYWYRQSLGQGLEFLIYFQGNSAPDKSGLPSDRFSAERTGGSVSTLTIQRTQQEDSAVYLCASSLSASGGAKDTQYFGPGTRLTVL.

The chain uses TRBV30 and TRBJ2-7; 8 bases agree with TRBD1. V lost 1 base, J lost 4 bases, and 6 bases stayed unmatched. Germline-derived CDR1 and CDR2 are GTSNPN and SVGIG (reference sequence). This CDR3 has 14 residues. The CDR3 DNA sequence: TGTGCCTGGAGTGCCGGGACAGGCTTATACGAGCAGTACTTC. The encoded protein is CAWSAGTGLYEQYF.

Only one count was recorded for this clone. The chain recombines TRBV29-1 with TRBJ1-1, with 8 bases lining up with TRBD1. From germline, CDR1 is SQVTM and CDR2 ANQGSEA. CDR3 size: 14 residues. Germline trimming cut 3 bases from V and 0 bases from J; bases unmatched to any gene: 3. The CDR3 protein is CSVDDRGMNTEAFF. The CDR3 DNA reads as TGCAGCGTTGACGACAGGGGAATGAACACTGAAGCTTTCTTT.

V is TRBV6-5 and J is TRBJ2-1; unclear D gene. This CDR3 contains 14 residues. From germline, CDR1 is MNHEY and CDR2 SVGAGI. V was cut by 7 bases and J by 6 bases, with 16 bases left in between. The CDR3 nucleotides read TGTGCCAGCACCCCCCAGAAGCGTCTCAATGAGCAGTTCTTC. Its translation is CASTPQKRLNEQFF.

The rearrangement uses TRBV27 and TRBJ2-1, with D unresolved. Germline lookup yields CDR1 MNHEY and CDR2 SMNVEV (reference sequence). CDR3 length: 12 residues. With 2 bases removed from V and 5 bases from J, the gap between germline ends came to 4 bases. The CDR3 DNA sequence: TGTGCCAGCAGTTTAATAGACAATGAGCAGTTCTTC. Translating gives CASSLIDNEQFF.

This chain connects TRBV5-1 to TRBJ1-1; D may be TRBD1 (6 bases). The V gene lost 3 bases and the J gene lost 8 bases, with 11 bases spanning the gap. The CDR3 is 12 amino acids. From germline, CDR1 is SGHRS and CDR2 YFSETQ. The CDR3 nucleotides are TGCGCCAGCAGCTACAACAGGGACGAAGCTTTCTTT. It codes for CASSYNRDEAFF. Using reference TRBV5-1 and TRBJ1-1 for the parts outside the CDR3, the full variable domain is KAGVTQTPRYLIKTRGQQVTLSCSPISGHRSVSWYQQTPGQGLQFLFEYFSETQRNKGNFPGRFSGRQFSNSRSEMNVSTLELGDSALYLCASSYNRDEAFFGQGTRLTVV.

V is TRBV4-2 and J is TRBJ1-2; D is unresolved. V was cut by 4 bases and J by 4 bases, with 19 bases left in between. Per the germline V gene, CDR1 is LGHNA and CDR2 is YNFKEQ. CDR3 length: 16 amino acids. DNA for the CDR3: TGTGCCAGCAGCCTTGATCCCAGCACAGATCCCTATGGCTACACCTTC. Translation gives CASSLDPSTDPYGYTF.

The chain carries TRBV29-1 and TRBJ2-6; D remains ambiguous. Per germline, CDR1 SQVTM and CDR2 ANQGSEA. The CDR3 covers 12 residues. V lost 6 bases and J 2 bases, leaving 5 bases between the germline ends. CDR3: CSVITGANVLTF. The CDR3 DNA reads as TGCAGCGTAATAACTGGGGCCAACGTCCTGACTTTC.

The rearrangement links TRBV4-1 to TRBJ2-1; either TRBD1 or TRBD2 may supply D (5 bases each). V lost 0 bases, J lost 5 bases, and 14 bases lay in between. The length of the CDR3 is 16 residues. The germline V gene encodes CDR1 MGHRA and CDR2 YSYEKL. Here the CDR3 DNA reads TGCGCCAGCAGCCAAGATCAGGGCCTCGGGGACAATGAGCAGTTCTTC. As protein: CASSQDQGLGDNEQFF.

The chain combines TRBV2 with TRBJ2-2; 8 bases are a match to TRBD1. The CDR3 has 17 amino acids. V trimming: 3 bases; J trimming: 1 base; junction bases outside the gene matches: 7. Germline values: CDR1 SNHLY, CDR2 FYNNEI. CDR3 DNA sequence: TGTGCCAGCAGTGACCCTCCGGGACAGGTGAACACCGGGGAGCTGTTTTTT. It is translated as CASSDPPGQVNTGELFF. Full variable domain (outside the CDR3, taken from reference TRBV2 and TRBJ2-2): EPEVTQTPSHQVTQMGQEVILRCVPISNHLYFYWYRQILGQKVEFLVSFYNNEISEKSEIFDDQFSVERPDGSNFTLKIRSTKLEDSAMYFCASSDPPGQVNTGELFFGEGSRLTVL.

The genes are TRBV29-1 and TRBJ1-1; maybe TRBD1 (6 bases). This CDR3 spans 16 amino acids. In germline, CDR1 is SQVTM, CDR2 ANQGSEA. V was clipped by 4 bases and J by 3 bases, with 21 bases between them. The CDR3 region is CSVGGYSGTRDTEAFF. The CDR3 nucleotides read TGCAGCGTTGGGGGATATTCCGGGACAAGGGACACTGAAGCTTTCTTT.

V is TRBV30 and J is TRBJ2-5; a weak D match, TRBD1 (6 bases). Germline V gene sequence: CDR1 GTSNPN, CDR2 SVGIG (reference sequence). The CDR3 consists of 12 residues. The V and J ends lost 4 bases and 5 bases respectively, with 11 bases between them. CDR3 in DNA: TGTGCCTGGACTACAGGGATGGAGACCCAGTACTTC. Protein: CAWTTGMETQYF. Based on the CDR3 plus reference TRBV30 and TRBJ2-5, the full variable domain is SQTIHQWPATLVQPVGSPLSLECTVEGTSNPNLYWYRQAAGRGLQLLFYSVGIGQISSEVPQNLSASRPQDRQFILSSKKLLLSDSGFYLCAWTTGMETQYFGPGTRLLVL.

This clone was observed a few times. The chain employs TRBV18 and TRBJ2-3; D remains unclear. This CDR3 spans 13 amino acids. V was clipped by 1 base and J by 4 bases, with 6 bases between them. Germline V lookup: CDR1 KGHSH, CDR2 LQKENI. In DNA form, the CDR3 reads TGTGCCAGCTCACCACTTGGAGCAGATACGCAGTATTTT. It yields the protein CASSPLGADTQYF.

J is TRBJ1-1 and V is TRBV30; 7 nucleotides match TRBD1. V was pared by 4 bases and J by 5 bases, with 7 bases of the junction left unmatched. The CDR3 runs to 13 residues. Germline V CDR1 and CDR2: GTSNPN, SVGIG (reference sequence). The chain's CDR3 is CAWTWKGATEAFF. In nucleotides, the CDR3 is TGTGCCTGGACATGGAAGGGGGCAACTGAAGCTTTCTTT.